A single sample is the source of the 22 T cell receptor beta chains below, sequenced in a study of T-cell memory formation after mild COVID-19 (dated by TCRdb to about 2021). Library generation was performed with 5' RACE. TCRdb lists the instrument as Illumina NovaSeq 6000. Starting from the raw public reads, TCRdb applied fastp trimming at Q25, assembled clones with MiXCR and retained in-frame beta chains. Every distinct CDR3 protein forms one entry, paired with its most common genes and DNA. This sample holds several thousand distinct CDR3 sequences; 15% to 20% were observed only once. Around 2% of the sample goes to the ten largest clones. The sample comprised PBMCs or a T cell subset sorted from them (not recorded which). The receptors were sampled from an adult who had mild COVID-19 (a few samples of this study predate the infection). The sample titles of this study are shuffled in the database, so cell type and time point are left out.

This clonotype is medium-sized in the sample. This chain connects TRBV6-5 to TRBJ1-2; tentative D call: TRBD1 (5 bases). Germline-derived CDR1 and CDR2 are MNHEY and SVGAGI. This CDR3 comprises 15 residues. Deletions cut 0 bases from V and 2 bases from J, with 10 bases between. The CDR3 here is CASSYSQGGNYGYTF. CDR3 bases: TGTGCCAGCAGTTACTCCCAGGGCGGAAACTATGGCTACACCTTC.

In this sample, this clonotype turned up a few times. It may be a read error: a sequence one base away is much more abundant. V and J are TRBV7-9 and TRBJ1-1; D uncertain. The CDR3 covers 8 residues. Germline values: CDR1 SEHNR, CDR2 FQNEAQ (reference sequence). In nucleotides, the CDR3 is TGTTATCTCCATGAAGCTTTCTTT. Its protein is CYLHEAFF.

This clonotype qualifies as medium-sized. The chain is built from TRBV7-2 and TRBJ2-3; 12 bases fit TRBD2. The trim removed 1 base at V and 1 base at J, leaving 3 bases unmatched. The length of the CDR3 is 17 residues. Looked up from germline, CDR1 is SGHTA and CDR2 is FQGNSA. CDR3 sequence reads: CASSLVASGGGTDTQYF. The CDR3 DNA sequence: TGTGCCAGCAGCTTAGTAGCTAGCGGGGGGGGCACAGATACGCAGTATTTT.

This clonotype is categorized as medium-sized. This rearrangement joins TRBV5-4 to TRBJ1-3; D not certain. Germline V gives CDR1 SGHNT, CDR2 YYREEE (reference sequence). The CDR3 length is 14 residues. Trimming took off 2 bases at V and 4 bases at J, with 10 bases between the two ends. The CDR3 is CASSFGPGGNTIYF. The CDR3 DNA reads as TGTGCCAGCAGCTTTGGGCCAGGAGGAAACACCATATATTTT.

Within the sample, this clonotype is medium-sized (0.01 to 0.1%). The chain links TRBV29-1 to TRBJ2-3; D unresolved. Per germline, CDR1 SQVTM and CDR2 ANQGSEA. CDR3 length: 13 amino acids. With 4 bases removed from V and 0 bases from J, the gap between germline ends came to 8 bases. The DNA for the CDR3 is TGCAGCGTTGGTTACGGAAGCACAGATACGCAGTATTTT. Protein: CSVGYGSTDTQYF.

The V gene is TRBV9, the J gene TRBJ2-2; D not resolved. CDR3 size: 12 residues. CDR1 is SGDLS and CDR2 is YYNGEE in the germline V gene. With 3 bases removed from V and 9 bases from J, the gap between germline ends came to 9 bases. The CDR3 DNA follows: TGTGCCAGCAGCGGTATACAGTGGGAGCTGTTTTTT. Protein: CASSGIQWELFF.

Within the sample, this clonotype is medium-sized (0.01 to 0.1%). The chain couples TRBV9 to TRBJ1-1, with unresolved D. The CDR3 is made up of 16 amino acids. Germline V gene data show CDR1 as SGDLS and CDR2 as YYNGEE. Trimming took 4 bases from V and 0 from J, leaving 16 bases between them. The CDR3 nucleotides are TGTGCCAGCAGCAGAGACCGGACGGATTTGAACACTGAAGCTTTCTTT. It is translated as CASSRDRTDLNTEAFF.

This clonotype counts as medium-sized. The chain employs TRBV11-1 and TRBJ2-2, with no clear D. The CDR3 covers 12 residues. V lost 5 bases to trimming and J lost 8 bases, with 9 bases between them. CDR1 and CDR2 (germline): SGHAT, FQDESV (reference sequence). The CDR3 sequence: CASSSRWGELFF. Written as DNA, the CDR3 is TGTGCCAGCAGCAGTCGTTGGGGGGAGCTGTTTTTT.

The table lists this clonotype with many counts. The rearrangement joins TRBV19 to TRBJ1-5; unclear D gene. This CDR3 spans 15 amino acids. Germline-derived CDR1 and CDR2 are LNHDA and SQIVND (reference sequence). Between the trimmed V and J ends, which lost 6 bases and 0 bases, there was a span of 12 bases. CDR3 bases: TGTGCCAGTAGCACTTTCGGGTTTAGCAATCAGCCCCAGCATTTT. This translates into CASSTFGFSNQPQHF.

By share of the sample, this clonotype is medium-sized. The gene calls are TRBV18 and TRBJ1-6; D is unresolved. The CDR3 sequence is 15 residues long. Trimming removed 1 base from V and 0 bases from J, with 4 bases in between. Germline loops: CDR1 KGHSH, CDR2 LQKENI. The CDR3 DNA reads TGTGCCAGCTCACCACAGGACTCCTATAATTCACCCCTCCACTTT. Translating gives CASSPQDSYNSPLHF.

Sample share makes this clonotype medium-sized. The chain employs TRBV5-5 and TRBJ1-5; D is ambiguous. Trimming cost V 2 bases and J 5 bases, with 11 bases left between them. CDR1 and CDR2 from the germline V gene are SGHKS and YYEKEE (reference sequence). The CDR3 is 14 residues long. As DNA, the CDR3 is TGTGCCAGCAGCTTTTTGGGAACGTATCAGCCCCAGCATTTT. This sequence encodes CASSFLGTYQPQHF. Complete variable domain (other parts from reference TRBV5-5 and TRBJ1-5): DAGVTQSPTHLIKTRGQQVTLRCSPISGHKSVSWYQQVLGQGPQFIFQYYEKEERGRGNFPDRFSARQFPNYSSELNVNALLLGDSALYLCASSFLGTYQPQHFGDGTRLSIL.

This clonotype is deemed medium-sized. The chain combines TRBV7-8 with TRBJ2-3; 10 bases are a match to TRBD2. Germline loops: CDR1 SGHVS, CDR2 FQNEAQ. The CDR3 contains 15 residues. V was clipped by 5 bases and J by 1 base; unmatched bases: 3. This chain's CDR3 is CASSAGTSGTDTQYF. The CDR3 bases are TGTGCCAGCAGCGCCGGGACTAGCGGCACAGATACGCAGTATTTT.

This clonotype is labeled as medium-sized. The J gene is TRBJ2-7, the V gene TRBV6-1, with D perhaps matching TRBD1 or TRBD2 (6 bases each). CDR3 length equals 13 residues. Deletions cut 10 bases from V and 5 bases from J, with 18 bases between. Germline lookup yields CDR1 MNHNS and CDR2 SASEGT. CDR3 sequence: CATPGWGADEQYF. DNA for the CDR3: TGTGCCACCCCCGGCTGGGGGGCGGACGAGCAGTACTTC.

In its sample, this clonotype was seen many times. This chain connects TRBV1 to TRBJ1-2; TRBD1 is taken as the D call from the table, unchecked against the DNA. TRBV1 is tagged as a pseudogene. The CDR3 runs 22 residues. As DNA, the CDR3 is TGCACCAGCAGCCAAGATCTCATCCCGACCTCCAGACACAGGGGCCTAAGCTATGGCTACACCTTC. Its protein product is CTSSQDLIPTSRHRGLSYGYTF.

This clonotype rates as medium-sized (0.01 to 0.1%). This chain connects TRBV4-3 to TRBJ1-3; D may be TRBD1 (5 bases). The CDR3 has 15 amino acids. Germline V lookup: CDR1 LGHNA, CDR2 YSLEER. V lost 4 bases to trimming and J lost 0 bases, with 10 bases between them. The CDR3, as DNA: TGCGCCAGCAGCCGGGGACTAGTCTCTGGAAACACCATATATTTT. It codes for CASSRGLVSGNTIYF.

This clonotype is judged medium-sized. The chain uses TRBV4-1 and TRBJ1-1; D gene uncertain. V was pared by 0 bases and J by 8 bases, with 10 bases between. Per the germline V gene, CDR1 is MGHRA and CDR2 is YSYEKL. The CDR3 is 13 residues long. The CDR3: CASSQERYKEAFF. CDR3 DNA sequence: TGCGCCAGCAGCCAAGAACGGTATAAGGAAGCTTTCTTT.

This clonotype is labeled medium-sized. The chain has TRBV20-1 and TRBJ2-3; 13 bases match TRBD2. The germline gives CDR1 DFQATT, CDR2 SNEGSKA (reference sequence). The CDR3 has 15 amino acids. Losses at the gene ends were 6 bases for V and 1 base for J; bases not matched to a gene: 4. Here the CDR3 reads CSAPGLAGGTDTQYF. In DNA form, the CDR3 reads TGCAGTGCCCCCGGACTAGCGGGGGGCACAGATACGCAGTATTTT.

In this sample, this clonotype is medium-sized. V and J are TRBV4-2 and TRBJ2-2, with unresolved D. There are 12 residues in the CDR3. Trimming left V 3 bases short and J 6 bases short, with 5 bases between. From germline, CDR1 is LGHNA and CDR2 YNFKEQ. CDR3 loop: CASSHSPGELFF. The CDR3 DNA reads TGTGCCAGCAGCCATTCCCCCGGGGAGCTGTTTTTT.

This clonotype is deemed medium-sized (0.01 to 0.1%). This chain uses TRBV10-3 with TRBJ2-7, with D tentatively TRBD2 (5 bases). The V and J ends lost 2 bases and 3 bases respectively, with 8 bases between them. The CDR3 runs 13 residues. Looked up from germline, CDR1 is ENHRY and CDR2 is SYGVKD. CDR3 amino acids: CAISEGLIYEQYF. CDR3 in DNA: TGTGCCATCAGTGAGGGACTGATCTACGAGCAGTACTTC.

This clonotype is categorized as medium-sized. The chain recombines TRBV10-1 with TRBJ2-1; D is ambiguous. Germline V lookup: CDR1 WNHNN, CDR2 SYGVQD (reference sequence). V lost 7 bases, J lost 6 bases, and 4 bases lay in between. The CDR3 spans 10 residues. CDR3 amino acids: CASKSNEQFF. In DNA, the CDR3 is TGCGCCAGCAAATCCAATGAGCAGTTCTTC.

Comment on this clonotype: A read error may produce the germline difference seen at one junction end. V gene TRBV14 combines with J gene TRBJ1-4, with 7 bases fitting TRBD1. Per the germline V gene, CDR1 is SGHDN and CDR2 is FVKESK. This CDR3 contains 16 residues. CDR3 region: CASIQVPGQLNEKLFF. The DNA of the CDR3 is TGTGCCAGCATCCAAGTCCCGGGACAGCTTAATGAAAAACTGTTTTTT.

In its sample, this clonotype was seen many times. CDR3 amino acids: CASSQAPDGSYGYTF. The CDR3 DNA sequence: TGCGCCAGCAGCCAAGCTCCCGATGGTAGCTATGGCTACACCTTC. The rearrangement uses TRBV4-3 and TRBJ1-2; no reliable D call. CDR1 and CDR2 (germline): LGHNA, YSLEER. The CDR3 runs to 15 residues. V dropped 1 base and J dropped 4 bases, with 13 bases sitting between them.